This TCR beta chain derives from a study of blood T cell repertoires in COVID-19. Methods used by the authors: Quantification of nucleated cells was approximated via reference gene primer amplification. The method was immunoSEQ multiplex PCR; TCRdb's version includes in-frame clones alone and lacks a portion of them. The D gene and trimming were derived from the DNA, and the V and J assignments and clone size from that table. Counted here are over 55,000 clones, about 76% occurring once; the ten biggest clones make up approximately 30%. The length of the CDR3 is 15 residues. The germline CDR1 and CDR2 sequences are MDHEN and SYDVKM. Trimming shortened V by 3 bases and J by 2 bases, and 11 bases separated the two germline ends.

The sequence came from a human donor in a cohort sampled during active COVID-19. V and J are TRBV28 and TRBJ1-5; TRBD1 might be the D (5 bases). Sample: peripheral blood. CDR3 sequence: CASSFGAVRNQPQHF. In DNA, the CDR3 is TGTGCCAGCAGTTTTGGGGCGGTTCGCAATCAGCCCCAGCATTTT.